This T cell receptor beta chain originates from a study of cytomegalovirus exposure and HLA in healthy donors (dated by TCRdb to about 2017). Notes on the research overall: An earlier analysis of around 600 of the donors reported about 290 Gb of sequence data and 100 million to 130 million unique TCR beta sequences from roughly 200 million T cells. Of the roughly 400 genotyped donors, approximately 81% were placed in the genetic ancestry cluster associated with self-reported Caucasian donors. A later genetic analysis used genome-wide SNP genotypes for about three fifths of the 666 donors, treating that subset as a discovery cohort. An earlier analysis of several hundred of the donors applied high-throughput TCR beta sequencing to assess whether each TCR beta V gene segment acted as functional or pseudogenic. The study combined high-throughput TCR immunosequencing, statistical association of individual TCRs with disease status, and machine learning to predict cytomegalovirus infection status. All discovery cohort repertoires had been generated using a single sequencing platform. Roughly 300 gigabases of sequencing data and 80 million or so unique TCR sequences were included in an early release covering about 700 HLA-typed donors. The T cell repertoires of several hundred subjects were profiled by immunosequencing and related to cytomegalovirus serostatus. On average, roughly 240,000 unique TCR beta nucleotide sequences were sequenced per donor among 300 to 500 genotyped donors of the cohort, with about 17% of those sequences being non-productive. Because of strong linkage in the cohort, roughly five DR-DQ haplotypes were treated as single units for association and clustering. Alongside the repertoire data, information on donor age, sex, ethnicity and CMV serostatus was compiled. The number of donors typed differed by locus, with about 629-630 for A, B, C, DRB1 and DQB1, roughly 550 for DQA1, 600 to 610 for DPA1, and about 450 for DPB1. A separate validation cohort of roughly 120 different subjects was used in addition to the roughly 700-subject first cohort. Both class I and class II loci were covered by HLA typing, at four-digit resolution. A later analysis re-analyzed previously published TCR beta repertoires from roughly 690 donors and added high-resolution HLA genotyping to study TCR occurrence patterns. The study was designed to test whether signatures of past pathogen exposure could be identified by cataloging public T cell receptors. In the later analysis, no new phenotypic data were used to find candidate immune exposures; instead, reliance was placed on TCR beta sequences and their occurrence across donors. Study-level results and caveats: The cohort was sequenced for TCR beta chains only, and without alpha or paired-chain data the features that could be detected were limited. Because HLA typing was missing for some donors at each locus, association tests included only the typed subset. A later analysis reported that several top co-occurrence clusters appeared linked to parvovirus B19, influenza, CMV and Epstein-Barr virus. Because counts were too low, seventeen rarely observed V segments, including chromosome 9 orphons, were left out of the earlier analysis of some 640 of the donors. In an earlier analysis of several hundred of the donors, most TCR beta V segments were observed in productive rearrangements about 87% or about 30% of the time, broadly matching IMGT annotations. Compared with the approximately 720-donor mean, donors in an Asian-associated ancestry cluster had fewer N-insertions in productive TCRs, according to a later genetic analysis. A cluster of highly shared sequence variants was judged likely to be a technical artifact of the sequencing pipeline. In vitro tests confirmed that a few of the cytomegalovirus-associated TCR beta chains recognize cytomegalovirus antigens. An association between a missense DCLRE1C variant and V-gene and J-gene trimming of TCR beta chains was found in a later genetic analysis and replicated in an independent cohort. A further reported finding was that TCR beta sequences accurately predicted the HLA-A and HLA-B alleles for most subjects in the first cohort. A total of about 180 TCR beta chains were listed by the study as associated with cytomegalovirus. According to the authors, the approach could potentially be generalized to other disease states and immunological phenotypes. A later analysis found that HLA-associated TCR beta chains were more clonally expanded and had lower generation probabilities than equally common non-associated chains. Strong co-occurrence of HLA alleles, especially DR and DQ, made assigning TCR associations to individual alleles difficult. The only immune exposure information available for the cohort was CMV serostatus. Sequencing depth was assumed to be roughly uniform across donors in the presence/absence analyses, though that assumption may not hold. Correlated functional status among segregating V segments might be attributable to linkage disequilibrium, but an unknown experimental factor could not be ruled out. In a later analysis, TCR association rates were found to vary across HLA loci, with the most associated TCRs seen for DRB1 alleles and the fewest for HLA-C alleles. Most CMV-associated TCR beta chains appeared to be HLA-restricted in a later analysis, and the HLA associations seemed to be driven largely by CMV exposure. Specific HLA alleles were associated with 15,000 to 20,000 TCR beta sequences at a false discovery rate of 0.05 in a later analysis. In both the original and validation cohorts, the classifier was reported to diagnose cytomegalovirus status with high specificity and sensitivity. Most TCR sequences were observed very rarely across donors, whereas some public TCRs were present in many individuals.

This clone came up a few times. Its antigen has not been determined. No base-level quality is on record; no much larger clone is a single base apart. The cohort comprised fewer than 700 healthy bone marrow donors. At the time of sampling, every cohort member was nominally healthy, though immune exposures that went unrecorded were likely present. The donor tested CMV seropositive and was one of the 289 seropositive cohort members. A peripheral blood sample was provided by each donor, and peripheral blood mononuclear cells were used for TCR beta sequencing. Genomic DNA was extracted from the blood cell samples with the Qiagen DNeasy Blood Extraction Kit. Receptors were amplified or captured by the immunoSEQ multiplex PCR assay. The multiplex PCR relied on a mix of 60 forward primers for TCR Vbeta segments and 13 reverse primers for TCR Jbeta segments. The CDR3 region of rearranged TCR beta genes was amplified from genomic DNA with a multiplex PCR assay. On the Illumina HiSeq System, the amplified TCR beta libraries were sequenced as 87-base-pair reads. The paper's data handling went like this. A later analysis counted some 74 million unique TCR beta chains across the 666 repertoires, and 10 million to 12 million of these chains were shared by at least two donors. A nearest-neighbor algorithm error-corrected the raw reads and collapsed the reads into unique sequences, merging closely related sequences to remove PCR and sequencing errors. Alignment of CDR3 sequences to IMGT reference sequences was used to assign V, D and J gene segments. For a sequence to be retained, at least a six-nucleotide match to both a V gene segment and a J gene segment was required. Rearrangements were classified as productive when the CDR3 lacked stop codons and remained in frame with V and J, and all other rearrangements were classified as non-productive. Following IMGT convention, CDR3 was defined as the stretch from the second conserved V-encoded cysteine to the conserved J-encoded phenylalanine. Sequences without an unambiguous match to a single V gene segment were excluded from the earlier analysis of about 600 of the donors. An earlier analysis of fewer than 750 of the donors called V segments functional above 56.7% productive rearrangements and segregating when the between-donor standard deviation exceeded 5%. A statistical classification framework was built for diagnosing cytomegalovirus status from the catalog of TCR beta chain sequences. A later analysis assigned V and J genes by comparing TCR nucleotide sequences with IMGT/GENE-DB human TR gene sequences. The TCRdist pipeline was used in a later analysis to assign CDR3 sequences and most-parsimonious VDJ recombination scenarios. A later analysis defined each TCR beta chain by its CDR3 amino acid sequence plus V-gene family, and excluded reads lacking a unique V-gene family. In a later analysis, fewer than 650 highly shared, low-generation-probability nucleotide sequences were removed to address suspected cross-contamination and a sequencing artifact. A later analysis calculated a clonal expansion index for each public chain from normalized within-repertoire ranks of inferred template counts. A later analysis computed generation probabilities with a VDJ recombination model fitted to out-of-frame rearrangements, and checked the results against IGoR. In a later analysis, TCR-TCR, TCR-HLA and TCR-CMV co-occurrence was scored with hypergeometric tests, and a repertoire-size bias correction was applied to TCR pairs. In a later analysis, false discovery rates were estimated by permuting HLA or CMV assignments 20 times. In a later analysis, co-occurring TCRs were grouped using DBSCAN, with TCRdist sequence similarity added in when clustering inside HLA-allele-positive subsets. For co-occurrence clustering, repertoires with fewer than 30,000 or more than 120,000 public chains were excluded, along with 4 to 6 repertoires with anomalous nucleotide sharing. Here the immuneACCESS table is served through TCRdb, limited to in-frame sequences with V and J called. Missing clones are a known gap in these copies; in checked studies unresolved V genes cover under half, and the rest lacks a known reason. V, J and clone size are taken as reported in that table, and D and trimming were inferred from the DNA itself. This sample has about 160,000 clones in its table, and roughly 80% of those were observed once. Approximately 7% of the sample is in the top ten clones.

The clonotype was recovered from a woman aged 25 to 39 in good health and CMV-seropositive. The material sequenced was PBMCs.

The sequenced DNA is TGTGCCAGCAGTGCCAGGGATGGGGATACGCAGTATTTT. It translates as CASSARDGDTQYF. In this chain, TRBV25-1 is recombined with TRBJ2-3; TRBD1 could be the D gene, as 5 bases match. Based on the germline V gene, the CDR1 and CDR2 sequences are MGHDK and SYGVNS. Trimming takes 4 bases from V and 6 bases from J, and the germline ends sit 11 bases apart. The CDR3, from cysteine to phenylalanine, totals 13 residues. The sequence is cut down to CDR3 DNA, 39 bases in frame from base 1.